This T cell receptor (beta chain) is drawn from a study of persistence of HIV-infected CD4 T cells. General observations from the study: Antigen-responding cells were enriched for degenerate expanded CDR3beta sequences.

The CDR3 runs to 13 residues. V lost 0 bases, J lost 8 bases, and 4 bases stayed unmatched. Germline assignment: CDR1 SGDLS and CDR2 YYNGEE. Nonspecific anti-CD3/anti-CD28 bead stimulation represents the broad CD4+ T cell repertoire. Responding CD4+ T cells were sorted by upregulation of both CD40 ligand and CD69. Donors had undetectable plasma HIV-1 RNA, under 50 copies/mL, for 4+ years. Donors had CD4+ T cell counts above 400 cells/uL and were CMV-seropositive. Concerning this clone itself: The antigen is not known.

The libraries were made with immunoSEQ version 4 in survey mode. The data were produced by immunoSEQ multiplex PCR, yet TCRdb's version contains in-frame clones alone and is incomplete. The table records 40,000 or so clones, more than 80% of them present only once. The chain employs TRBV9 and TRBJ1-2, with TRBD1 identical over 7 bases. The starting material was CD4+ T cells sorted from PBMCs after approximately 19-hour stimulation, obtained from a patient who received antiretroviral therapy. The sequence was collected from an adult man with HIV who was CMV-seropositive. CDR3 DNA: TGTGCCAGCAGCGTAGCTCCAGGGGGGGGCTACACCTTC. Translation gives CASSVAPGGGYTF.